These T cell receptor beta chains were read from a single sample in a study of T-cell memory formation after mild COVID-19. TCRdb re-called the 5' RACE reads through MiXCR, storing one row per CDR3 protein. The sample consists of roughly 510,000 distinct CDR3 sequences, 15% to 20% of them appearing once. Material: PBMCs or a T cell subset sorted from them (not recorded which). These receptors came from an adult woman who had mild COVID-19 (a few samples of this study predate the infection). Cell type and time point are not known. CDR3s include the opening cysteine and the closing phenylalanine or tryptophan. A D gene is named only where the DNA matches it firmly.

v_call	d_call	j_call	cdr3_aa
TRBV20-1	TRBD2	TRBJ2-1	CSARITTSGRADEQFF
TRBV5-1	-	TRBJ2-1	CASSLEVTSYNEQFF
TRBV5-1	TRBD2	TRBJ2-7	CASRGGSRSYEQYF
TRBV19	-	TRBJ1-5	CASSIVRGSNQPQHF
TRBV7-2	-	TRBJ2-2	CASSPPGTGELFF
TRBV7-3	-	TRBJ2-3	CASSSSGASTDTQYF
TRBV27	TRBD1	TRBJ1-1	CASRTGASTEAFF
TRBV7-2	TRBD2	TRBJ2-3	CASSRGLAGPDLYF
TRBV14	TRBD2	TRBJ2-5	CASSQDPLAGDQETQYF
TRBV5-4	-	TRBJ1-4	CASRQGLDPEKLFF
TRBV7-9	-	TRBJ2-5	CASSLARAYYQETQYF
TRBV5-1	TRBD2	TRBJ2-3	CASSYSGRTTDTQYF
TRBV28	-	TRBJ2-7	CASSPLGEQYF
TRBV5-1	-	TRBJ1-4	CASSLTGTLRAEKLFF
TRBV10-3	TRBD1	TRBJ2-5	CAISTGDGTQYF
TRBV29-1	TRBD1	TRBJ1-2	CSAWDRGDYGYTF
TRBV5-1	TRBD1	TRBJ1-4	CASSPTGAKEKLFF
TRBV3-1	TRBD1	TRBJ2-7	CASSRSGTGRYEQYF
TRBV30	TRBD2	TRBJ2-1	CAWKGLAGTNEQFF
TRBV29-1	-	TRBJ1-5	CSVAGTQNQPQHF
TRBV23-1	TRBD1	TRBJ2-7	CASSQMPGQGMSEQYF